Below, 10 T cell receptor beta chains from the same sample are listed, as sequenced in a study of blood T cell repertoires in COVID-19. Data came from immunoSEQ multiplex PCR; TCRdb stores just in-frame clones and leaves some out. Of approximately 150,000 clones detected, around four fifths appear once; the ten largest clones hold more than 4.5%. Sequenced: PBMCs or T cells enriched from blood (not recorded which). These receptors all come from a man between 70 and 80 years old who had been exposed to COVID-19.

V usage is TRBV6-4 and J usage is TRBJ1-2, with 8 bases fitting TRBD1. This CDR3 region has 13 residues. V lost 6 bases to trimming and J lost 3 bases; unmatched junction nucleotides: 3. CDR1 and CDR2 (germline): MRHNA, SNTAGT. The CDR3 DNA reads TGTGCCAGCAGACAGGGGGTGGACTATGGCTACACCTTC. It yields the protein CASRQGVDYGYTF.

As to this clone: The sample contains more than one DNA sequence encoding this CDR3. The rearrangement uses TRBV5-4 and TRBJ2-7; 10 positions match TRBD1. Germline V gives CDR1 SGHNT, CDR2 YYREEE (reference sequence). The CDR3 has 15 amino acids. Losses at the gene ends were 4 bases for V and 2 bases for J; bases not matched to a gene: 6. This CDR3 is CASSPPGTGAYEQYF. DNA for the CDR3: TGTGCCAGCAGCCCCCCGGGGACAGGGGCCTACGAGCAGTACTTC.

This chain uses TRBV28 with TRBJ1-3; 7 bases are a match to TRBD1. The CDR3 spans 15 residues. V lost 4 bases and J lost 3; bases outside the gene matches: 6. Germline CDR1 MDHEN, CDR2 SYDVKM. DNA for the CDR3: TGTGCCAGCAGTTCTTACAGGGGTAGTGGAAACACCATATATTTT. It codes for CASSSYRGSGNTIYF. Using reference TRBV28 and TRBJ1-3 for the parts outside the CDR3, the full variable domain is DVKVTQSSRYLVKRTGEKVFLECVQDMDHENMFWYRQDPGLGLRLIYFSYDVKMKEKGDIPEGYSVSREKKERFSLILESASTNQTSMYLCASSSYRGSGNTIYFGEGSWLTVV.

This clone was picked up one time. The chain has TRBV7-9 and TRBJ1-5; no clear D. Germline assignment: CDR1 SEHNR and CDR2 FQNEAQ (reference sequence). V was pared by 4 bases and J by 2 bases, with 9 bases between. The CDR3 consists of 14 residues. The DNA for the CDR3 is TGTGCCAGCAGCTCATTCGGGGGCAATCAGCCCCAGCATTTT. Translation: CASSSFGGNQPQHF.

The chain couples TRBV11-2 to TRBJ1-1; D remains ambiguous. The CDR3 spans 13 residues. V lost 3 bases to trimming and J lost 0 bases, with 5 bases between them. CDR1 SGHAT and CDR2 FQNNGV come from the germline V gene. The CDR3 DNA reads TGTGCCAGCAGCTTTACATTGAACACTGAAGCTTTCTTT. Translated, it gives CASSFTLNTEAFF.

V and J are TRBV28 and TRBJ2-2; tentatively, D is TRBD2 (6 bases). Trimming shortened V by 8 bases and J by 2 bases, and 18 bases separated the two germline ends. CDR3 length: 16 residues. In germline, CDR1 is MDHEN, CDR2 SYDVKM. CDR3 protein: CASQNRDFTNTGELFF. CDR3 sequence (DNA): TGTGCCAGCCAAAATCGGGACTTTACCAACACCGGGGAGCTGTTTTTT.

This chain links TRBV6-2 or TRBV6-3 with TRBJ1-1; perhaps TRBD1 as D (6 bases). Trimming took off 5 bases at V and 4 bases at J, with 14 bases between the two ends. Germline lookup yields CDR1 MNHEY and CDR2 SVGEGT. The CDR3 is 14 amino acids. The CDR3 region has the DNA TGTGCCAGCAGTGGTAGGGGGGGAAGCACTGAAGCTTTCTTT. Its translation is CASSGRGGSTEAFF.

V usage is TRBV19 and J usage is TRBJ1-4; D remains unclear. The CDR3 has 13 amino acids. The V gene lost 6 bases and the J gene lost 4 bases, with 9 bases spanning the gap. CDR1 is LNHDA, CDR2 SQIVND, per germline (reference sequence). The DNA for the CDR3 is TGTGCCAGTAGGAGAGGACTTAATGAAAAACTGTTTTTT. This encodes CASRRGLNEKLFF.

This chain joins TRBV29-1 and TRBJ1-4; 8 bases align to TRBD1. CDR1 and CDR2 (germline): SQVTM, ANQGSEA. The CDR3 totals 13 residues. Germline trimming cut 6 bases from V and 7 bases from J; bases unmatched to any gene: 7. CDR3 protein: CSVQGAGSEKLFF. In nucleotides, the CDR3 is TGCAGCGTCCAGGGGGCCGGGAGTGAAAAACTGTTTTTT. The whole variable domain, remainder taken from reference TRBV29-1 and TRBJ1-4, is SAVISQKPSRDICQRGTSLTIQCQVDSQVTMMFWYRQQPGQSLTLIATANQGSEATYESGFVIDKFPISRPNLTFSTLTVSNMSPEDSSIYLCSVQGAGSEKLFFGSGTQLSVL.

This clone was seen more than once but under ten times. The chain has TRBV4-1 and TRBJ1-5; D is possibly TRBD1 (6 bases). Germline CDR1 MGHRA, CDR2 YSYEKL. Trimming pared 4 bases from V and 4 bases from J, leaving 11 bases between. This CDR3 has 14 amino acids. The CDR3 region has the DNA TGCGCCAGCAGCCTCTTTAGGGGGAATCAGCCCCAGCATTTT. This encodes CASSLFRGNQPQHF.